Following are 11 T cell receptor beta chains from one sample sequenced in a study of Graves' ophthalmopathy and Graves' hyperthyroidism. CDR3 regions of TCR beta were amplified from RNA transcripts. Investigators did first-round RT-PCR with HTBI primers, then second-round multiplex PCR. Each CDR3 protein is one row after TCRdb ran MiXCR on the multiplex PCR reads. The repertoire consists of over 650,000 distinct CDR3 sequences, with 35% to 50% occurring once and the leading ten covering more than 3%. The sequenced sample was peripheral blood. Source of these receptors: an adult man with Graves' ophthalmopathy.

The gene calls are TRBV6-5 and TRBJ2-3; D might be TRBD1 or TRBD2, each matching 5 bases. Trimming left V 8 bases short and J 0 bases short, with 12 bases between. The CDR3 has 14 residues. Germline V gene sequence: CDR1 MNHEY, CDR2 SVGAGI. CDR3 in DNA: TGTGCCAGCTCCAGGGAGACCAGCACAGATACGCAGTATTTT. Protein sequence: CASSRETSTDTQYF.

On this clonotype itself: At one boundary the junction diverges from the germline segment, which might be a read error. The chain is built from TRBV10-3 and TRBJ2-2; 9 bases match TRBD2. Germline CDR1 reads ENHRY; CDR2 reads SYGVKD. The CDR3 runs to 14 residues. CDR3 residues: CASSSSGEAGELFF. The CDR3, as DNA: TGTGCCAGCAGTTCTAGCGGGGAAGCCGGGGAGCTGTTTTTT.

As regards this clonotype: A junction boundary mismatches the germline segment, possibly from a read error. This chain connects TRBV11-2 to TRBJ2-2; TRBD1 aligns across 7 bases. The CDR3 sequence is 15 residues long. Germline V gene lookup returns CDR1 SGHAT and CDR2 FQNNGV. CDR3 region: CASRLVGDRTMELFF. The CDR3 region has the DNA TGTGCCAGCAGATTAGTGGGGGACAGAACAATGGAGCTGTTTTTT.

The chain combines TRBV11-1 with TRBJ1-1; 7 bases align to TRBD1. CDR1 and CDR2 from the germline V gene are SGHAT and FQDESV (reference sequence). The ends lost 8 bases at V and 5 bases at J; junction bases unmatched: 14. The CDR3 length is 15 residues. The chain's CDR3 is CASRHTRTGVTEAFF. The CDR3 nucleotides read TGTGCCAGCCGACATACCCGGACAGGTGTGACTGAAGCTTTCTTT.

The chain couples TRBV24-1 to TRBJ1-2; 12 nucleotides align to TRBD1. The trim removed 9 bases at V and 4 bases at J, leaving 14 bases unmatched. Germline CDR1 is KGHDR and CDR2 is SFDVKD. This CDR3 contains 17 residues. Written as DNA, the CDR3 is TGTGCCACCTCCCCCAAAGGAAAGGGACAGGGGGCCTATGGCTACACCTTC. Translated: CATSPKGKGQGAYGYTF.

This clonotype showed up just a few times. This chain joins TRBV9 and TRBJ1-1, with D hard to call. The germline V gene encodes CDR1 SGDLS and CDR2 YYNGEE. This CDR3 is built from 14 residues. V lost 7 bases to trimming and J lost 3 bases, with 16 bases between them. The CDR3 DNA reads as TGTGCCAGCTCACCAGTCCCTGGGGACACTGAAGCTTTCTTT. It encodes CASSPVPGDTEAFF.

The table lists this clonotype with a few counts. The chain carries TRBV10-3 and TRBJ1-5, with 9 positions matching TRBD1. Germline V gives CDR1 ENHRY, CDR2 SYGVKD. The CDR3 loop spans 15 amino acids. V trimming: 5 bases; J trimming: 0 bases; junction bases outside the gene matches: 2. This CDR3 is CAISSGQGSNQPQHF. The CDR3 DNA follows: TGTGCCATCAGTTCGGGACAGGGTAGCAATCAGCCCCAGCATTTT.

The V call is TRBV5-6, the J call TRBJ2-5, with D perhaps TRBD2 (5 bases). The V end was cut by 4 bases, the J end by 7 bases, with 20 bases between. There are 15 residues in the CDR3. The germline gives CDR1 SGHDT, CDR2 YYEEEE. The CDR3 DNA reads TGTGCCAGCAGCCCCTCCTTGGACTCGGAGCGGACCCAGTACTTC. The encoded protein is CASSPSLDSERTQYF.

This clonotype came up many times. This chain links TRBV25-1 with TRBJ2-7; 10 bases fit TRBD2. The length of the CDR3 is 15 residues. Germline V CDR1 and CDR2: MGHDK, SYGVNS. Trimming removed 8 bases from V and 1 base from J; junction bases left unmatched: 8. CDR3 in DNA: TGTGCCAGCGGAGCGGGACTAGCGTCGTCCTACGAGCAGTACTTC. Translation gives CASGAGLASSYEQYF.

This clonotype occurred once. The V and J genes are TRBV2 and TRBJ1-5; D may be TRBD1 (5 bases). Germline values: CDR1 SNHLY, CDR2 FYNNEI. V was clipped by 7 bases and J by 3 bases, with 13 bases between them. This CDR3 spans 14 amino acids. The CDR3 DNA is TGTGCCAGCACCTACGGGGGGGACAATCAGCCCCAGCATTTT. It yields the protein CASTYGGDNQPQHF.

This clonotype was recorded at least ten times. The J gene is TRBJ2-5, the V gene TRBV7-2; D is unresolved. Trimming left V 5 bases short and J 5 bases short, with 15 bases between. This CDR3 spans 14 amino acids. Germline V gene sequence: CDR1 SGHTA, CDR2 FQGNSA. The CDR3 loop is CASSLPVSSETQYF. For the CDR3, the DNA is TGTGCCAGCAGCCTCCCGGTCTCATCGGAGACCCAGTACTTC. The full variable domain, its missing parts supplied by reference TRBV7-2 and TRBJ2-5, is GAGVSQSPSNKVTEKGKDVELRCDPISGHTALYWYRQSLGQGLEFLIYFQGNSAPDKSGLPSDRFSAERTGGSVSTLTIQRTQQEDSAVYLCASSLPVSSETQYFGPGTRLLVL.